This T cell receptor (beta chain) is drawn from a study of cytomegalovirus exposure and HLA in healthy donors. General study results and limits: Per published accounts, TCR beta sequences correctly predicted the HLA-A and HLA-B alleles of most subjects.

On this clone: Antigen specificity is unknown.

V lost 2 bases, J lost 4 bases, and 15 bases lay in between. The CDR3 consists of 15 residues. This PCR relied on a set of 60 Vbeta primers and 13 Jbeta primers. Using immunoSEQ multiplex PCR, the repertoire was profiled, and TCRdb retains in-frame clones only, with some absent. The sample holds approximately 190,000 clones; 81% are singletons and the top ten take around 3.7%. The sample consisted of PBMCs. The origin of this receptor is a man aged 40-55 years in good health and CMV-seropositive. V usage is TRBV23-1 and J usage is TRBJ2-7; weak D call: TRBD1 (5 bases). TRBV23-1 is classed as an ORF, of uncertain function. This chain's CDR3 is CASSQPPPDRYEQYF. The CDR3 DNA reads as TGCGCCAGCAGTCAACCACCCCCTGACAGATACGAGCAGTACTTC.